Described below is a single T cell receptor (beta chain) sequence and its context. Its antigen is unknown. As to time point: cycle 4 day 1 (C4D1), after more than five weeks of nivolumab. Each patient relapsed following autologous stem cell transplantation, and prior brentuximab vedotin exposure differed. Germline V gene lookup returns CDR1 SNHLY and CDR2 FYNNEI. V dropped 7 bases and J dropped 7 bases, with 11 bases sitting between them. The CDR3 spans 13 residues. This sample stems from a study of PD-1 blockade in classical Hodgkin lymphoma. TCRdb keeps only in-frame clones here, not all; method: immunoSEQ multiplex PCR. This table has approximately 29,000 clones, roughly four fifths appearing once. Study results and limitations: Healthy donors reportedly exceeded newly diagnosed patients in baseline TCR diversity.

The material was peripheral blood mononuclear cells (PBMCs), obtained before the fourth cycle of nivolumab. The origin of this receptor is a human donor with classical Hodgkin lymphoma. The chain employs TRBV2 and TRBJ1-6, with no clear D. CDR3 protein: CASISELNSPLHF. DNA of the CDR3: TGTGCCAGCATCTCGGAACTAAATTCACCCCTCCACTTT.